A selection of T cell receptor beta chains follows, all from one sample in a study of identical twins. TCRdb passed the 5' RACE reads through MiXCR, listing each CDR3 protein once. The sample yields 450,000 or so distinct CDR3 sequences, approximately 15% seen once. These records were also assigned to another study, of yellow fever vaccine responses in identical twins.

The material sequenced was CD4+ T cells sorted from blood. These receptors were taken from a woman aged 18-29 years in good health. Each CDR3 is given with its conserved first and last residue. Fields, in order: J gene, D gene, V gene, clone size, CDR3 protein, CDR3 DNA. The D gene is left open where the match is weak. Part of the rows lack a size; the others show once, few, many or a class for expanded clones.

TRBJ1-2 TRBD1 TRBV14 . CASSQILGQGSHGYTF TGTGCCAGCAGCCAAATACTCGGACAGGGATCGCATGGCTACACCTTC
TRBJ2-1 . TRBV4-3 few CASSPGLQTISSYNEQFF TGCGCCAGCAGTCCGGGGCTCCAAACAATAAGCTCCTACAATGAGCAGTTCTTC
TRBJ2-3 TRBD2 TRBV7-7 few CASSFQGREGDTQYF TGTGCTAGCAGCTTCCAAGGGCGGGAGGGAGATACGCAGTATTTT
TRBJ2-7 . TRBV20-1 few CSAREGAGPTYEQYF TGCAGTGCTAGGGAGGGCGCGGGGCCCACCTACGAGCAGTACTTC
TRBJ2-1 . TRBV3-1 few CASSKTEVVSETYNEQFF TGTGCCAGCAGTAAAACTGAAGTGGTATCGGAGACTTACAATGAGCAGTTCTTC
TRBJ1-2 . TRBV14 few CASSQLPISQSHYGYTF TGTGCCAGCAGCCAACTTCCAATTTCTCAGAGCCACTATGGCTACACCTTC
TRBJ2-4 . TRBV11-2 . CASSFSVEIAKNIQYF TGTGCCAGCAGCTTTTCTGTAGAAATAGCCAAAAACATTCAGTACTTC
TRBJ2-6 . TRBV7-3 many CASRSLGGANVLTF TGTGCCAGCAGGAGCTTAGGGGGGGCCAACGTCCTGACTTTC
TRBJ2-1 . TRBV12-3/TRBV12-4 many CASSLLVRPLYNEQFF TGTGCCAGCAGTTTATTAGTCAGGCCCCTCTACAATGAGCAGTTCTTC
TRBJ2-1 . TRBV20-1 . CSARVFWGDTYNEQFF TGCAGTGCTAGAGTCTTTTGGGGGGACACCTACAATGAGCAGTTCTTC
TRBJ1-5 . TRBV25-1 few CASSGQGWNQPQHF TGTGCCAGCAGTGGACAAGGCTGGAATCAGCCCCAGCATTTT
TRBJ2-2 . TRBV15 . CATSRVPGARTPGELFF TGTGCCACCAGCAGAGTACCAGGGGCGCGGACTCCCGGGGAGCTGTTTTTT
TRBJ2-7 . TRBV20-1 few CSARRTETYEQYF TGCAGTGCTCGCCGGACAGAAACCTACGAGCAGTACTTC
TRBJ2-1 TRBD2 TRBV12-3/TRBV12-4 few CASSLVTSLVDNEQFF TGTGCCAGCAGTTTAGTGACTAGCCTGGTAGACAATGAGCAGTTCTTC
TRBJ2-3 . TRBV29-1 many CSVETDTQYF TGCAGCGTTGAGACCGATACGCAGTATTTT
TRBJ2-5 . TRBV7-2 . CASSLESAGETQYF TGTGCCAGCAGCTTAGAGTCGGCAGGGGAGACCCAGTACTTC
TRBJ2-1 . TRBV6-2/TRBV6-3 few CASSVSGGLGYNEQFF TGTGCCAGCAGCGTATCAGGAGGGTTGGGTTACAATGAGCAGTTCTTC
TRBJ1-2 TRBD1 TRBV5-1 . CASSATTGDGYTF TGCGCCAGCAGCGCGACGACAGGGGATGGCTACACCTTC
TRBJ1-1 . TRBV5-1 many CASRTGNTEAFF TGCGCCAGCAGGACAGGGAACACTGAAGCTTTCTTT
TRBJ1-1 . TRBV2 . CASIRAKGEAFF TGTGCCAGCATCAGGGCGAAAGGTGAAGCTTTCTTT
TRBJ1-6 . TRBV20-1 few CSAKAGGATNSPLHF TGCAGTGCTAAGGCCGGGGGGGCGACTAATTCACCCCTCCACTTT
TRBJ2-2 . TRBV15 many CATSRNRASRPGELFF TGTGCCACCAGCAGGAACCGGGCCTCACGCCCCGGGGAGCTGTTTTTT
TRBJ2-5 TRBD2 TRBV20-1 . CSARRTSGVETQYF TGCAGTGCTAGAAGGACTAGCGGGGTGGAGACCCAGTACTTC
TRBJ2-7 TRBD1 TRBV7-2 many CASSPRQGSYEQYF TGTGCCAGCAGCCCTAGACAGGGCTCCTACGAGCAGTACTTC
TRBJ2-4 . TRBV7-8 . CASSLRSRVDIQYF TGTGCCAGCAGCTTAAGATCCAGGGTAGACATTCAGTACTTC
TRBJ2-5 . TRBV7-9 few CASSSGQYGETQYF TGTGCCAGCAGCTCCGGACAGTATGGAGAGACCCAGTACTTC
TRBJ2-3 . TRBV7-8 many CASSPSPGTPGRTDTQYF TGTGCCAGCAGCCCCTCCCCCGGGACCCCCGGCCGCACAGATACGCAGTATTTT
TRBJ2-1 TRBD2 TRBV12-3/TRBV12-4 few CASRQPGLTPQEQFF TGTGCCAGCAGACAACCGGGACTAACCCCGCAGGAGCAGTTCTTC
TRBJ1-1 . TRBV7-9 few CASSSGTTEAFF TGTGCCAGCAGCTCCGGGACCACTGAAGCTTTCTTT
TRBJ2-7 . TRBV14 few CASSRGQGFFYEQYF TGTGCCAGTAGCCGAGGGCAGGGATTTTTCTACGAGCAGTACTTC
TRBJ2-6 . TRBV2 . CASSEAGVGANVLTF TGTGCCAGCAGTGAAGCAGGGGTTGGGGCCAACGTCCTGACTTTC
TRBJ2-1 . TRBV20-1 . CSASLETEQFF TGCAGTGCTAGTTTGGAGACTGAGCAGTTCTTC
TRBJ2-7 TRBD1 TRBV5-1 . CASSQATGVVSYEQYF TGCGCCAGCAGCCAAGCGACAGGGGTCGTTTCCTACGAGCAGTACTTC
TRBJ2-5 . TRBV12-3/TRBV12-4 . CASTLPGGSQETQYF TGTGCCAGCACCCTCCCGGGTGGCAGCCAAGAGACCCAGTACTTC
TRBJ2-7 . TRBV20-1 few CSAPPAYEQYF TGCAGTGCTCCCCCGGCCTACGAGCAGTACTTC
TRBJ2-7 . TRBV7-9 few CASSSDWAGLTVEQYF TGTGCCAGCAGCTCTGACTGGGCCGGGTTGACGGTTGAGCAGTACTTC
TRBJ2-1 . TRBV2 . CASSRLQSYNEQFF TGTGCCAGCAGCCGATTACAGTCCTACAATGAGCAGTTCTTC
TRBJ2-3 TRBD2 TRBV29-1 many CSVAGGGTDTQYF TGCAGCGTTGCAGGCGGGGGTACAGATACGCAGTATTTT
TRBJ2-3 TRBD2 TRBV13 few CASSLRTSGRGTDTQYF TGTGCCAGCAGCTTAAGGACTAGCGGGAGGGGGACAGATACGCAGTATTTT
TRBJ1-2 . TRBV3-1 few CASSQVGTNYGYTF TGTGCCAGCAGCCAAGTTGGCACCAACTATGGCTACACCTTC
TRBJ2-5 TRBD1 TRBV5-1 many CASSDRVTETQYF TGCGCCAGCAGCGACAGGGTTACGGAGACCCAGTACTTC
TRBJ2-7 TRBD1 TRBV27 many CASSLGTGGSYEQYF TGTGCCAGCAGTTTGGGGACAGGGGGATCCTACGAGCAGTACTTC
TRBJ2-4 TRBD1 TRBV27 . CASSGTDLAKNIQYF TGTGCCAGCAGTGGGACAGACCTAGCCAAAAACATTCAGTACTTC
TRBJ2-7 . TRBV7-8 many CASSSYGYEQYF TGTGCCAGCAGCTCATACGGCTACGAGCAGTACTTC
TRBJ2-1 . TRBV20-1 . CSATPPPSVSGEQFF TGCAGTGCTACGCCCCCGCCCTCCGTCTCGGGTGAGCAGTTCTTC
TRBJ2-3 . TRBV20-1 . CSARTIGATQYF TGCAGTGCTAGGACGATCGGGGCTACGCAGTATTTT
TRBJ2-2 . TRBV28 . CASSYHIKDGDTGELFF TGTGCCAGCAGTTACCACATCAAGGATGGGGACACCGGGGAGCTGTTTTTT
TRBJ1-2 . TRBV10-3 . CAISESTGIGYTF TGTGCCATCAGTGAGTCGACTGGGATTGGCTACACCTTC
TRBJ2-5 TRBD1 TRBV6-1 . CASSETGGWMETQYF TGTGCCAGCAGCGAGACAGGGGGCTGGATGGAGACCCAGTACTTC
TRBJ2-7 TRBD2 TRBV20-1 few CSARPVGGRDYEQYF TGCAGTGCTAGACCCGTTGGCGGGAGAGACTACGAGCAGTACTTC